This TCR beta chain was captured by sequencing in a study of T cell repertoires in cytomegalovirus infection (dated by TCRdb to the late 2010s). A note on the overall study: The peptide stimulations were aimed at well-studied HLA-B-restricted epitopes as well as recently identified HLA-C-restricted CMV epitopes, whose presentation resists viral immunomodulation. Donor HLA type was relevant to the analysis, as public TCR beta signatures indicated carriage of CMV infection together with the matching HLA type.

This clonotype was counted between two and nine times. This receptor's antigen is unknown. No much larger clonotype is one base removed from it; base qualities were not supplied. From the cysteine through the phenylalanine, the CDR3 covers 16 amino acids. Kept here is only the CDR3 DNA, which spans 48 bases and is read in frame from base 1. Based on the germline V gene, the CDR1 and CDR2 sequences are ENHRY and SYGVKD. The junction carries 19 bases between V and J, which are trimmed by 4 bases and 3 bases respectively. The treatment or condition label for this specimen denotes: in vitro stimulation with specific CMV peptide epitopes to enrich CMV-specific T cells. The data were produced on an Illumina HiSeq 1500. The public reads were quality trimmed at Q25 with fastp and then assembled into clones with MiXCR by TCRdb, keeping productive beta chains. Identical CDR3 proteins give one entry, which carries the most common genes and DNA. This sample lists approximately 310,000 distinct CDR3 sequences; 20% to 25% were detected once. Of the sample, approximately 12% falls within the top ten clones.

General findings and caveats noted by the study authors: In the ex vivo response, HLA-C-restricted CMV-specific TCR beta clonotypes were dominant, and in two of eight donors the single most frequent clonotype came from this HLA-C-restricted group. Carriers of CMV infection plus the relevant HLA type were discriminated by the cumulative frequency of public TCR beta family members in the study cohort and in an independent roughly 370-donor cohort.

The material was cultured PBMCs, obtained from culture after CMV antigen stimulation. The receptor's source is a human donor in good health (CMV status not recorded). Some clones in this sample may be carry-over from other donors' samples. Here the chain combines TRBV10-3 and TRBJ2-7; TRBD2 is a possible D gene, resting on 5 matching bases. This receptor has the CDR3 CAISVVTSMARYEQYF. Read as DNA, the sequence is TGTGCCATCAGTGTAGTCACTAGTATGGCCCGCTACGAGCAGTACTTC.